These T cell receptor beta chains were read from a single sample in a study of T cell repertoires in cytomegalovirus infection. MiXCR, run by TCRdb on the reads, gives a single entry per CDR3 protein. This table holds approximately 100,000 distinct CDR3 sequences, less than 25% found once. Specimen: CD8+ T cells from PBMCs. The receptor set was obtained from a human donor in good health (CMV status not recorded). Some clones in this sample may be carry-over from other donors' samples. Both conserved end residues are part of each CDR3. The order of the fields is V gene, J gene, CDR3 protein.

>TRBV12-5|TRBJ2-7
CASGTDRGISGNDQYF
>TRBV7-8|TRBJ2-5
CASSLAGLETQYF
>TRBV27|TRBJ1-2
CASKWSTGKDGYTF
>TRBV7-8|TRBJ2-7
CASSFGTSGSLSYEQYF
>TRBV13|TRBJ2-1
CASSLRGTSGNEQFF
>TRBV12-3/TRBV12-4|TRBJ2-2
CASTPRTGTDTGELFF
>TRBV7-2|TRBJ2-7
CASSPGTGGAYEQYF
>TRBV7-2|TRBJ2-2
CASSPGLAGGPNTGELFF
>TRBV11-2|TRBJ2-2
CASSPPLAGSNTGELFF
>TRBV7-6|TRBJ2-3
CASSPSGAGDTQYF
>TRBV20-1|TRBJ2-3
CSARDSLIAGAGGDTQYF
>TRBV19|TRBJ1-1
CASRHGGDVNTEAFF
>TRBV7-9|TRBJ1-2
CASSSPTGGTFNYGYTF
>TRBV7-8|TRBJ1-6
CASSLEGQPVPTNNSPLHF
>TRBV27|TRBJ2-3
CASSPLVSGGTDTQYF
>TRBV7-7|TRBJ2-7
CASSPESGQGAHEQYF
>TRBV6-5|TRBJ1-1
CASSPREGTYTEAFF
>TRBV7-6|TRBJ1-2
CASSLEFGEDWDDGYTF
>TRBV4-1|TRBJ1-2
CASSQEDTGMAGYTF
>TRBV7-3|TRBJ1-3
CASSPRTGGDYGNTIYF
>TRBV13|TRBJ2-7
CASSLISWGGMNEQYF
>TRBV20-1|TRBJ2-7
CSARGLAGVYEQYF
>TRBV7-2|TRBJ2-1
CASSLAGGARDEQFF
>TRBV15|TRBJ2-1
CATSDGVMYEQFF
>TRBV28|TRBJ2-1
CASSWQGALNEQFF
>TRBV24-1|TRBJ1-5
CATSRGGDQPQHF
>TRBV7-9|TRBJ2-7
CASSRGSSGSYEQYF
>TRBV7-9|TRBJ2-5
CASSLASQETQYF
>TRBV20-1|TRBJ2-3
CSALAGLAGGHSTDTQYF
>TRBV9|TRBJ2-3
CASSVRLAGEADTQYF
>TRBV6-2/TRBV6-3|TRBJ2-7
CASSPEITRLYEQYF
>TRBV6-2/TRBV6-3|TRBJ2-5
CASNTGETQYF
>TRBV28|TRBJ1-1
CASSFLPGQANTEAFF
>TRBV4-1|TRBJ2-5
CASSQDGTTGGPQETQYF
>TRBV11-3|TRBJ2-5
CASSEGGAGETQYF
>TRBV6-5|TRBJ2-2
CASSYSTGEYTGELFF
>TRBV18|TRBJ2-7
CASSQYPGGSSYEQYF
>TRBV4-3|TRBJ2-2
CASSQDRGFTGELFF
>TRBV28|TRBJ2-7
CASSLSRGNHYYEQYF
>TRBV27|TRBJ2-1
CASKDGIGEQFF
>TRBV5-6|TRBJ1-1
CASSLEVVTEAFF
>TRBV4-3|TRBJ2-1
CASSQSRQGNEQFF
>TRBV15|TRBJ2-2
CATSRVMGVQAGELFF
>TRBV11-2|TRBJ2-7
CASSLDSSVKTGEEQYF
>TRBV4-2|TRBJ2-5
CASSQERGAEETQYF
>TRBV4-3|TRBJ2-5
CASSQGGSGSIETQYF
>TRBV7-9|TRBJ2-5
CASMRITAGEVQETQYF
>TRBV7-2|TRBJ2-7
CASSWDRAQSEQYF
>TRBV19|TRBJ1-6
CASSIKGARPLHF
>TRBV7-9|TRBJ2-7
CASSLSDPGEQYF
>TRBV6-1|TRBJ2-1
CASRGLAGDNEQFF
>TRBV19|TRBJ2-4
CASSFRLGGSDKNIQYF
>TRBV7-3|TRBJ2-7
CASSLAGRRNEQYF
>TRBV7-9|TRBJ1-2
CASSLAGAGYTF
>TRBV12-3/TRBV12-4|TRBJ2-7
CASSSPSGSLYEQYF
>TRBV9|TRBJ2-7
CASSASDRGHYEQYF
>TRBV25-1|TRBJ2-1
CASSVIAGGFDNEQFF